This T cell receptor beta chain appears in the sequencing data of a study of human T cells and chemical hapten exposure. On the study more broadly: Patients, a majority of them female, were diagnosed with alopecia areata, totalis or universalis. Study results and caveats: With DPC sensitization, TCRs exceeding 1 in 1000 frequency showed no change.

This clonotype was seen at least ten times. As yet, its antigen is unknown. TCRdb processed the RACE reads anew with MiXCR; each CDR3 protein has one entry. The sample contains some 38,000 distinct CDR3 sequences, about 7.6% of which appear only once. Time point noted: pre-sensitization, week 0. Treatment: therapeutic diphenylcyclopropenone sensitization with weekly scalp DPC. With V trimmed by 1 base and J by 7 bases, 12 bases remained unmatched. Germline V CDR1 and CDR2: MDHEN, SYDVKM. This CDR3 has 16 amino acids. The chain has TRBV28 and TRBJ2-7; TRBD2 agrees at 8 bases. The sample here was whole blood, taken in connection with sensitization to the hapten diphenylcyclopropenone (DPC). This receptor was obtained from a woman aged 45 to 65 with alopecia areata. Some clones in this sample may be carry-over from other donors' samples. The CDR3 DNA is TGTGCCAGCAGTTTATCACGGGAGGGCCGGTTTGGGGAGCAGTACTTC. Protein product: CASSLSREGRFGEQYF.